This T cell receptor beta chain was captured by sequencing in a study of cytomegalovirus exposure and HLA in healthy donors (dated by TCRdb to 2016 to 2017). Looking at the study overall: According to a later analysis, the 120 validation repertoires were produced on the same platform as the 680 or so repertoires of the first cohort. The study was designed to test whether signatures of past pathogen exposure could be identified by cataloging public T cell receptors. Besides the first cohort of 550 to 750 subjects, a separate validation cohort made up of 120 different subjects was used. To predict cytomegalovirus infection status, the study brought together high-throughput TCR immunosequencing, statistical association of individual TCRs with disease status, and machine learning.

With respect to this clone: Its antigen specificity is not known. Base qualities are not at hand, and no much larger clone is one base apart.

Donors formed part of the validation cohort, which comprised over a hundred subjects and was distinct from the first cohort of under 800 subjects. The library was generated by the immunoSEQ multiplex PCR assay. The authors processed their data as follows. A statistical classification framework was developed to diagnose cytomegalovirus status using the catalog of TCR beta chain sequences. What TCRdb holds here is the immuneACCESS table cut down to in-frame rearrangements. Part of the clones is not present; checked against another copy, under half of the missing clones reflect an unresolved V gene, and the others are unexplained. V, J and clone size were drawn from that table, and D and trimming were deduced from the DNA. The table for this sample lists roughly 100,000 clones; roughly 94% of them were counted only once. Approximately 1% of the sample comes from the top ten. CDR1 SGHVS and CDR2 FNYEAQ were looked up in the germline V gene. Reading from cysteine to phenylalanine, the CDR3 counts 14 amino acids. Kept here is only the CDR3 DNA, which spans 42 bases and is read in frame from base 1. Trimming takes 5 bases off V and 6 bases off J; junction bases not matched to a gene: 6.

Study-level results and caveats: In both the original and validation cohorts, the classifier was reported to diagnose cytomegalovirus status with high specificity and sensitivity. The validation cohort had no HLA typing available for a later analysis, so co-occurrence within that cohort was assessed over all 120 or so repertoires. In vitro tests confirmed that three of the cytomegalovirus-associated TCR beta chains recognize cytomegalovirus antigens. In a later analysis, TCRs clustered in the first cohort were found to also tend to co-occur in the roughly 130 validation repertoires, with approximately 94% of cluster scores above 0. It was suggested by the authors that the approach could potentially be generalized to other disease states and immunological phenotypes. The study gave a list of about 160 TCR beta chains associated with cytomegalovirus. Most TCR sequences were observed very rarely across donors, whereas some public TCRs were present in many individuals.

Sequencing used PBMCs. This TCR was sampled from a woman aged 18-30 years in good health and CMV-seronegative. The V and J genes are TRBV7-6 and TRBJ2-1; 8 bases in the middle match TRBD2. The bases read TGTGCCAGCAGCCCGGGACTAGACGGCAATGAGCAGTTCTTC. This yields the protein CASSPGLDGNEQFF.